One and the same sample provided the 23 T cell receptor beta chains below, sequenced in a study of response to subunit inactivated influenza vaccine listed by TCRdb under 2018. Preparation of the library involved RT-PCR. Sequenced on an Illumina HiSeq 2500. In TCRdb, the public reads were trimmed at Q25 with fastp and aligned with MiXCR, with productive beta chains retained. Each CDR3 protein gets just one entry, which takes the most common genes and DNA from the rows behind it. This sample lists fewer than 600,000 distinct CDR3 sequences; roughly 7.6% were detected once. Clones ranked in the top ten supply roughly 14% of the sample. The starting material was PBMCs from blood, obtained less than 25 months after vaccination. The origin of the receptors is a man between 50 and 75 years old who received an inactivated influenza vaccine. Donor details come from another sample of the same person, matched by shared clones.

The chain links TRBV12-3 or TRBV12-4 to TRBJ2-2; weak D call: TRBD1 (6 bases). Trimming cost V 3 bases and J 0 bases, with 11 bases left between them. CDR3 length equals 16 residues. The CDR3 nucleotides read TGTGCCAGCAGTTTCCGGACAGCGACGAACACCGGGGAGCTGTTTTTT. Protein sequence: CASSFRTATNTGELFF.

The V gene is TRBV10-2, the J gene TRBJ2-1; D is ambiguous. V was shortened by 0 bases and J by 4 bases, with 7 bases between the two germline ends. Germline CDR1 is WSHSY and CDR2 is SAAADI. The CDR3 consists of 14 residues. CDR3 sequence reads: CASSESDLYNEQFF. The CDR3 DNA sequence: TGCGCCAGCAGTGAGTCCGACCTTTACAATGAGCAGTTCTTC.

The V gene is TRBV10-3, the J gene TRBJ1-1; D gene unclear. The CDR3 sequence is 13 residues long. V lost 8 bases, J lost 0 bases, and 10 bases lay in between. Germline V gives CDR1 ENHRY, CDR2 SYGVKD. CDR3 coding DNA: TGTGCCATCGGCCCGGCCATGAACACTGAAGCTTTCTTT. Protein sequence: CAIGPAMNTEAFF.

This clonotype was observed a few times. The genes are TRBV7-9 and TRBJ2-7, with D unresolved. CDR3 size: 14 residues. CDR1 is SEHNR, CDR2 FQNEAQ, per germline (reference sequence). V shed 1 base and J shed 1 base, with 8 bases lying between them. Written as DNA, the CDR3 is TGTGCCAGCAGCTTAGAACAGCCGTCCTACGAGCAGTACTTC. Protein product: CASSLEQPSYEQYF.

This clonotype has a count of ten or more. V and J are TRBV6-6 and TRBJ1-5, with unresolved D. Per germline, CDR1 MNHNY and CDR2 SVGAGI (reference sequence). The CDR3 contains 13 residues. The V end was cut by 6 bases, the J end by 2 bases, with 8 bases between. CDR3 protein: CASRLDGNQPQHF. CDR3 nucleotide sequence: TGTGCCAGCAGATTGGACGGCAATCAGCCCCAGCATTTT.

This clonotype occurred many times. The J gene is TRBJ2-3, the V gene TRBV29-1, with 7 positions matching TRBD2. This CDR3 has 14 residues. Germline V gene sequence: CDR1 SQVTM, CDR2 ANQGSEA. The V segment lost 4 bases and the J segment 1 base; nucleotides outside the gene matches: 5. CDR3 residues: CSVVRSGGTDTQYF. The CDR3 DNA sequence: TGCAGCGTTGTAAGGAGCGGGGGCACAGATACGCAGTATTTT.

This clonotype was seen repeatedly, ten times or more. The rearrangement links TRBV12-3 or TRBV12-4 to TRBJ1-4; the match to TRBD1 covers 8 bases. V was pared by 6 bases and J by 8 bases, with 8 bases of the junction left unmatched. This CDR3 comprises 14 residues. For the CDR3, the DNA is TGTGCCAGCAGACGGACAGGGCCGACAGAAAAACTGTTTTTT. Amino acid sequence: CASRRTGPTEKLFF.

In its sample, this clonotype was seen many times. J is TRBJ1-2 and V is TRBV10-3; perhaps TRBD1 as D (5 bases). The CDR3 contains 14 residues. The V and J ends lost 0 bases and 8 bases respectively, with 13 bases between them. CDR1 ENHRY and CDR2 SYGVKD come from the germline V gene. The CDR3: CAISESGTPGGYTF. As DNA, the CDR3 is TGTGCCATCAGTGAGTCCGGGACCCCCGGGGGCTACACCTTC.

The rearrangement joins TRBV4-3 to TRBJ2-6, with no clear D. Between the trimmed V and J ends, which lost 1 base and 2 bases, there was a span of 6 bases. Germline CDR1 and CDR2: LGHNA and YSLEER. The CDR3 loop spans 15 amino acids. The CDR3 here is CASSQVGPGANVLTF. The CDR3 region has the DNA TGCGCCAGCAGCCAAGTGGGTCCTGGGGCCAACGTCCTGACTTTC.

The chain uses TRBV28 and TRBJ2-7; D perhaps matches TRBD1 (5 bases). Germline V gene data show CDR1 as MDHEN and CDR2 as SYDVKM. V lost 7 bases, J lost 6 bases, and 16 bases lay in between. The CDR3 totals 13 residues. CDR3 protein: CASNHRTKVEQYF. Written as DNA, the CDR3 is TGTGCCAGCAACCACAGGACAAAAGTCGAGCAGTACTTC.

The chain links TRBV30 to TRBJ1-2; perhaps TRBD1 as D (5 bases). CDR1 GTSNPN and CDR2 SVGIG come from the germline V gene (reference sequence). CDR3 length: 13 amino acids. Trimming left V 6 bases short and J 4 bases short, with 15 bases between. The CDR3 loop is CACFGGSGYGYTF. CDR3 nucleotide sequence: TGTGCCTGTTTCGGGGGTAGTGGCTATGGCTACACCTTC.

This clonotype was recorded a few times. The chain employs TRBV5-1 and TRBJ2-3, with no clear D. The CDR3 is 11 residues long. Between the trimmed V and J ends, which lost 7 bases and 3 bases, there was a span of 6 bases. CDR1 and CDR2 (germline): SGHRS, YFSETQ. CDR3 protein: CASYLTDTQYF. Here the CDR3 DNA reads TGCGCCAGCTATCTTACAGATACGCAGTATTTT.

This clonotype showed up just once. The CDR3 is CASSPRQGASLGGFF. CDR3 nucleotide sequence: TGTGCCAGCAGCCCGAGACAGGGGGCAAGTCTCGGCGGTTTCTTT. The chain has TRBV7-2 and TRBJ1-1, with 10 bases identical to TRBD1. Trimming took 5 bases from V and 13 from J; bases not matched to a gene: 16. The CDR3 runs to 15 residues. The germline CDR1 and CDR2 sequences are SGHTA and FQGNSA. Together with reference TRBV7-2 and TRBJ1-1, the CDR3 gives the full variable domain: GAGVSQSPSNKVTEKGKDVELRCDPISGHTALYWYRQSLGQGLEFLIYFQGNSAPDKSGLPSDRFSAERTGGSVSTLTIQRTQQEDSAVYLCASSPRQGASLGGFFGQGTRLTVV.

This clonotype has at least ten counts. The chain uses TRBV20-1 and TRBJ2-1, with D perhaps TRBD2 (5 bases). The CDR3 has 16 amino acids. Trimming took off 6 bases at V and 2 bases at J, with 20 bases between the two ends. Germline-derived CDR1 and CDR2 are DFQATT and SNEGSKA (reference sequence). The CDR3 reads CSAARLGGRAYNEQFF. CDR3 DNA: TGCAGTGCCGCCCGATTAGGTGGGAGAGCCTACAATGAGCAGTTCTTC.

The chain uses TRBV5-1 and TRBJ2-3; 9 bases agree with TRBD2. The V gene end was trimmed by 0 bases and the J gene end by 3 bases; junction bases not matched to a gene: 5. The CDR3 contains 16 residues. Germline-derived CDR1 and CDR2 are SGHRS and YFSETQ. This CDR3 reads CASSLAGLANTDTQYF. For the CDR3, the DNA is TGCGCCAGCAGCTTGGCGGGACTAGCCAATACAGATACGCAGTATTTT. Supplemented by reference TRBV5-1 and TRBJ2-3, the full variable domain reads KAGVTQTPRYLIKTRGQQVTLSCSPISGHRSVSWYQQTPGQGLQFLFEYFSETQRNKGNFPGRFSGRQFSNSRSEMNVSTLELGDSALYLCASSLAGLANTDTQYFGPGTRLTVL.

The chain carries TRBV18 and TRBJ1-3; no clear D gene. Per germline, CDR1 KGHSH and CDR2 LQKENI. Deletions cut 3 bases from V and 3 bases from J, with 6 bases between. The CDR3 contains 13 residues. In DNA form, the CDR3 reads TGTGCCAGCTCACCCCAAGGTGGAAACACCATATATTTT. It is translated as CASSPQGGNTIYF.

This clonotype has only a few counts. This chain uses TRBV20-1 with TRBJ2-2; 9 bases match TRBD1. Germline V CDR1 and CDR2: DFQATT, SNEGSKA (reference sequence). V was pared by 3 bases and J by 3 bases, with 2 bases of the junction left unmatched. The CDR3 has 14 residues. The CDR3, as DNA: TGCAGTGCTAGTACAGGGGGCGACACCGGGGAGCTGTTTTTT. This sequence encodes CSASTGGDTGELFF.

In its sample, this clonotype was seen a few times. The chain employs TRBV7-2 and TRBJ2-3; no reliable D call. Germline-derived CDR1 and CDR2 are SGHTA and FQGNSA. Trimming cost V 7 bases and J 2 bases, with 10 bases left between them. The CDR3 is 13 amino acids. This CDR3 reads CASKGQPTDTQYF. CDR3 sequence (DNA): TGTGCCAGCAAAGGCCAGCCCACAGATACGCAGTATTTT.

This clonotype came up a few times. The chain uses TRBV4-3 and TRBJ1-2, with TRBD1 as a possible D gene (6 bases). Trimming left V 1 base short and J 8 bases short, with 14 bases between. The CDR3 is 14 amino acids. Per germline, CDR1 LGHNA and CDR2 YSLEER. Here the CDR3 DNA reads TGCGCCAGCAGCCAAGTGGGGGGCAGATCCGGCTACACCTTC. Translated, it gives CASSQVGGRSGYTF.

This clonotype appeared many times. The CDR3, as DNA: TGTGCCAGCAGTGGGCTAGCGCATGAGCAGTTCTTC. This encodes CASSGLAHEQFF. V gene TRBV12-3 or TRBV12-4 combines with J gene TRBJ2-1, with a weak D call TRBD2 (6 bases). The CDR3 spans 12 residues. Trimming stripped 5 bases from V and 8 bases from J, with 10 bases between.

The table lists this clonotype with many counts. The chain is built from TRBV6-1 and TRBJ2-1, with D unresolved. The CDR3 loop spans 13 amino acids. Trimming pared 5 bases from V and 7 bases from J, leaving 12 bases between. Germline V gene lookup returns CDR1 MNHNS and CDR2 SASEGT. The DNA of the CDR3 is TGTGCCAGCAGTCGAGCTACTGATAATGAGCAGTTCTTC. This gives the protein CASSRATDNEQFF.

This clonotype was observed at least ten times. This sequence joins TRBV3-1 and TRBJ2-7, with TRBD1 as a possible D gene (7 bases). With 1 base removed from V and 5 bases from J, the gap between germline ends came to 12 bases. Looked up from germline, CDR1 is LGHDT and CDR2 is YNNKEL (reference sequence). The CDR3 loop spans 14 amino acids. For the CDR3, the DNA is TGTGCCAGCAGCCAAGTGACAGGGAGGAACGAGCAGTACTTC. Translation: CASSQVTGRNEQYF.

The rearrangement uses TRBV20-1 and TRBJ2-7, with 10 bases identical to TRBD2. The germline CDR1 and CDR2 sequences are DFQATT and SNEGSKA (reference sequence). CDR3 length: 16 amino acids. V shed 6 bases, J shed 0 bases, and the junction held 11 bases outside the gene matches. In nucleotides, the CDR3 is TGCAGTGCGAGGGGGGGGCTAGCGGGGGCCTCCTACGAGCAGTACTTC. Amino acid sequence: CSARGGLAGASYEQYF.